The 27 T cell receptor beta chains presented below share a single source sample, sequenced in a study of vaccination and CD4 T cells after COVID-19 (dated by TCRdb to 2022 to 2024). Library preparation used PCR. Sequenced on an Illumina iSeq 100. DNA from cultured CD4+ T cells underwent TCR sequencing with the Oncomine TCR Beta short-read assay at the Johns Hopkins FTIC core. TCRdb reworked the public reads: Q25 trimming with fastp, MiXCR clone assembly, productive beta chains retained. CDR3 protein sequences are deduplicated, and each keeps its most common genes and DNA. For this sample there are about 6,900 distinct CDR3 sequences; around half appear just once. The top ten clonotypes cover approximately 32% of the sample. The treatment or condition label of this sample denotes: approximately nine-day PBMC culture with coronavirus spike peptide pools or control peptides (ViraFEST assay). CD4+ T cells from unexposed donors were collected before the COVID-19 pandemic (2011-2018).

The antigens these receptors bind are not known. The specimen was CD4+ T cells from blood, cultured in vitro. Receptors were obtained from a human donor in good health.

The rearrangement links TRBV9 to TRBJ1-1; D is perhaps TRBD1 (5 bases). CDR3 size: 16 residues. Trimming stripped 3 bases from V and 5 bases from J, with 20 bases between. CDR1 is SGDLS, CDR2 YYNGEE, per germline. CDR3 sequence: CASSATWGRVETEAFF. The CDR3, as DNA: TGTGCCAGCAGCGCCACGTGGGGCAGGGTGGAAACTGAAGCTTTCTTT.

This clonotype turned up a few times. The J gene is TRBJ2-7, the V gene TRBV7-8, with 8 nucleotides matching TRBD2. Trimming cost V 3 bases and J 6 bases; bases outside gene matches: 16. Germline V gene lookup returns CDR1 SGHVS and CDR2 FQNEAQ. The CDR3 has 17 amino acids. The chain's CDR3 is CASSLVAGSASLGEQYF. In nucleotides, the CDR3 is TGTGCCAGCAGCTTGGTAGCGGGATCTGCCTCTTTGGGCGAGCAGTACTTC. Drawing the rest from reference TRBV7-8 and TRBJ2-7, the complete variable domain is GAGVSQSPRYKVAKRGQDVALRCDPISGHVSLFWYQQALGQGPEFLTYFQNEAQLDKSGLPSDRFFAERPEGSVSTLKIQRTQQEDSAVYLCASSLVAGSASLGEQYFGPGTRLTVT.

The CDR3 nucleotides are TGTGCCAGCAGCTCTATCAACCCCGGGACACGATATCAGCCCCAGCATTTT. This translates into CASSSINPGTRYQPQHF. The chain links TRBV7-8 to TRBJ1-5; tentatively, D is TRBD1 (6 bases). CDR1 and CDR2 (germline): SGHVS, FQNEAQ. CDR3 length: 17 amino acids. V was clipped by 4 bases and J by 5 bases, with 21 bases between them.

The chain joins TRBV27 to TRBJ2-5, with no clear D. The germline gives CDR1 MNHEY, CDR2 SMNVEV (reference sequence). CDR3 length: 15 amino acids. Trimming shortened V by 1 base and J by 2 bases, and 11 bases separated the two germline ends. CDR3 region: CASSLFGRGQETQYF. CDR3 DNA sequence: TGTGCCAGCAGTTTATTTGGCAGAGGACAAGAGACCCAGTACTTC.

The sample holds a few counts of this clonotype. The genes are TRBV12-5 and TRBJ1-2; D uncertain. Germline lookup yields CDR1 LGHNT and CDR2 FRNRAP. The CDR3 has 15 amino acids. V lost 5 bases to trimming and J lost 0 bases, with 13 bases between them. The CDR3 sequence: CASGPTGVSNYGYTF. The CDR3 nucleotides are TGTGCTAGTGGTCCCACTGGGGTCTCTAACTATGGCTACACCTTC.

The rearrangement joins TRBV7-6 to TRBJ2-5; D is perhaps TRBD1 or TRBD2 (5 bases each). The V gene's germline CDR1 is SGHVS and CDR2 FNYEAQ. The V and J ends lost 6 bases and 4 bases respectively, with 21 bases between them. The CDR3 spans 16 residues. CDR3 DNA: TGTGCCAGCAGTACTCCAAAGGGGCCGGCGGGAGAGACCCAGTACTTC. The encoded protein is CASSTPKGPAGETQYF.

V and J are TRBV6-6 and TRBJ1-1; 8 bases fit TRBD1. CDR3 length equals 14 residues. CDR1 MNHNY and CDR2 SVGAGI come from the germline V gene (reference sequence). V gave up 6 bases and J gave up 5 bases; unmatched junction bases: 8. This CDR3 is CASRETGEGTEAFF. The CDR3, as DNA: TGTGCCAGCAGGGAGACAGGGGAGGGGACTGAAGCTTTCTTT.

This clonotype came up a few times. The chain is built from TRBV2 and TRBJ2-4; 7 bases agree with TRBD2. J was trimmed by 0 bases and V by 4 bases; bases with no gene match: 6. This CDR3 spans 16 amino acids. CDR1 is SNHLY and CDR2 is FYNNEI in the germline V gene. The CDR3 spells CASSVGGTRAKNIQYF. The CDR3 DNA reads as TGTGCCAGCAGTGTGGGGGGGACCCGAGCCAAAAACATTCAGTACTTC.

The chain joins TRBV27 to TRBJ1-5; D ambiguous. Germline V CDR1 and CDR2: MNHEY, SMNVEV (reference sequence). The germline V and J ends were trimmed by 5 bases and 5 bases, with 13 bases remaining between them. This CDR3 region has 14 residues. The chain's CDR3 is CASSHPGSHQPQHF. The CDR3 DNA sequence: TGTGCCAGCAGTCACCCGGGGTCACATCAGCCCCAGCATTTT.

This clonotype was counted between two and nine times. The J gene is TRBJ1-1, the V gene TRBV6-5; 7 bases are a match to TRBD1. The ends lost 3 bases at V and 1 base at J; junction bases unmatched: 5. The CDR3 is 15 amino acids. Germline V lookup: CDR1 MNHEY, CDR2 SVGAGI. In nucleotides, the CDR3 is TGTGCCAGCAGTTATGCAGGGACAGCGAACACTGAAGCTTTCTTT. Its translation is CASSYAGTANTEAFF.

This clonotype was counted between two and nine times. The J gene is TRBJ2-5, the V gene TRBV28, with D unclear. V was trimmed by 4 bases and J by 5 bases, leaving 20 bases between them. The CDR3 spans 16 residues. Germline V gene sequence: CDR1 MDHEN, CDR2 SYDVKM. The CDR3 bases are TGTGCCAGCAGTTCGACTCTAGTCCGGGCTCCTGAGACCCAGTACTTC. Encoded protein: CASSSTLVRAPETQYF.

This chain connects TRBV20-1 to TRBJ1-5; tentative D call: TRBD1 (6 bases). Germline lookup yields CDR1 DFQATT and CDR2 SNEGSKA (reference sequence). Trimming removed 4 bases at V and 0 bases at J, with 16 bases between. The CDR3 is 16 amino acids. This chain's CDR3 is CSAILGAGDSNQPQHF. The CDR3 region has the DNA TGCAGTGCTATTCTGGGCGCAGGGGATAGCAATCAGCCCCAGCATTTT.

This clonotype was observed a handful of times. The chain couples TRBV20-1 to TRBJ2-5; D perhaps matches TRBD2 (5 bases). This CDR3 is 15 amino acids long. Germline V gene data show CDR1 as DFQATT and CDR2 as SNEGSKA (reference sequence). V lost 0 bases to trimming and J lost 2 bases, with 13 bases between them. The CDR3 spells CSARDVATTQETQYF. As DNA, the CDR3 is TGCAGTGCTAGAGATGTCGCGACTACTCAAGAGACCCAGTACTTC.

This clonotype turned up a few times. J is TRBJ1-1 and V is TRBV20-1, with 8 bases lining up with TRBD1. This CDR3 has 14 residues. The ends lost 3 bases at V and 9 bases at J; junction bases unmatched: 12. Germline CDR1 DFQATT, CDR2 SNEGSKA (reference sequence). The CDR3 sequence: CSASSLRQGAQAFF. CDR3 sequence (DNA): TGCAGTGCTAGTTCGTTGCGGCAGGGGGCGCAAGCTTTCTTT.

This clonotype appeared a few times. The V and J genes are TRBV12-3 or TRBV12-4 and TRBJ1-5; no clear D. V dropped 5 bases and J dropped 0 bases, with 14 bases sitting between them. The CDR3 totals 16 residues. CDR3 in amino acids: CASSGGFEVSNQPQHF. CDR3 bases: TGTGCCAGCAGTGGCGGTTTTGAGGTTAGCAATCAGCCCCAGCATTTT.

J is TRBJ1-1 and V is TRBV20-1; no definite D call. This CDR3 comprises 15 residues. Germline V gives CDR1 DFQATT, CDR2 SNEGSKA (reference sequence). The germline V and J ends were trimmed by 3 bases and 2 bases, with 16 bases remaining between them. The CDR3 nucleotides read TGCAGTGCTAGGATCTTGGCGACTTTCAACACTGAAGCTTTCTTT. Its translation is CSARILATFNTEAFF.

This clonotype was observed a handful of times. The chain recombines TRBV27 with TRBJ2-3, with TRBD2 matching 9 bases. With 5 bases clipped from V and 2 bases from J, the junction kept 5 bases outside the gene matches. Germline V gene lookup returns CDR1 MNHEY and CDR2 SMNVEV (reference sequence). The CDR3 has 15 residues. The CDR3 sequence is CASSVLAGYTDTQYF. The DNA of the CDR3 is TGTGCCAGCAGTGTTCTAGCGGGGTACACAGATACGCAGTATTTT.

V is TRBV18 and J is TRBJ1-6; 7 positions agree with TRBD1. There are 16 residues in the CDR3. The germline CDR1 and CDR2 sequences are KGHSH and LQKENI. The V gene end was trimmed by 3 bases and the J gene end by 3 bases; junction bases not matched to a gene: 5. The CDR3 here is CASSPTTGDYNSPLHF. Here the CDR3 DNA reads TGTGCCAGCTCACCTACCACAGGGGACTATAATTCACCCCTCCACTTT.

CDR3 residues: CSVTLAGEQYF. CDR3 bases: TGCAGTGTAACCCTAGCAGGCGAGCAGTACTTC. The V gene is TRBV20-1, the J gene TRBJ2-7, with D possibly TRBD2 on 5 matching bases. The germline CDR1 and CDR2 sequences are DFQATT and SNEGSKA (reference sequence). V lost 7 bases, J lost 6 bases, and 13 bases lay in between. The CDR3 runs 11 residues.

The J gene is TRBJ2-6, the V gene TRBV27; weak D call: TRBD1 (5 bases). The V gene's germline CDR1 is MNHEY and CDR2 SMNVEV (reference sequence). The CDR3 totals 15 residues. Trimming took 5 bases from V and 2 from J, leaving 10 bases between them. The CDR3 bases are TGTGCCAGCAGTGCCAGGGCCCCTGGGGCCAACGTCCTGACTTTC. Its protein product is CASSARAPGANVLTF.

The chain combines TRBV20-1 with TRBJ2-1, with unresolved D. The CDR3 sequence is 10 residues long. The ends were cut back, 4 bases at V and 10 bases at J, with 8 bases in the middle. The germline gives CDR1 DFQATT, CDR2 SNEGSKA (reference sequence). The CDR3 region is CSAIHLEQFF. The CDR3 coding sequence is TGCAGTGCTATTCACTTGGAGCAGTTCTTC.

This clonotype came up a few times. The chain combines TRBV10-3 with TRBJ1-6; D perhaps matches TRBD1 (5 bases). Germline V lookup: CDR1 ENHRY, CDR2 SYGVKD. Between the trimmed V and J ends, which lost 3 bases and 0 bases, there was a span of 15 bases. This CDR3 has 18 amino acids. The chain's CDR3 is CAISEPPQGSSYNSPLHF. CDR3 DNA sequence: TGTGCCATCAGTGAACCCCCCCAGGGTAGCTCCTATAATTCACCCCTCCACTTT.

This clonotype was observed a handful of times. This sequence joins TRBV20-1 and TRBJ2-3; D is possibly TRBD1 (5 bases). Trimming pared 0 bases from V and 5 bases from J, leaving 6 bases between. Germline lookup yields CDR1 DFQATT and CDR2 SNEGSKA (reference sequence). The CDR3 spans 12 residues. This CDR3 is CSAREGVDTQYF. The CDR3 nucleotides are TGCAGTGCTAGAGAAGGGGTAGATACGCAGTATTTT.

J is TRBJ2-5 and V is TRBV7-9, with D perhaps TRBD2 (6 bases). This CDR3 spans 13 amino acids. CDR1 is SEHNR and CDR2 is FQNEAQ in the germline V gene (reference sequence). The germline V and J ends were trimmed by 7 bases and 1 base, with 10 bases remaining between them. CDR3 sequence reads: CASTWDFQETQYF. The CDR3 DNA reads TGTGCCAGCACCTGGGACTTCCAAGAGACCCAGTACTTC. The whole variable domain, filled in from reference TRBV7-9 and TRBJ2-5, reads DTGVSQNPRHKITKRGQNVTFRCDPISEHNRLYWYRQTLGQGPEFLTYFQNEAQLEKSRLLSDRFSAERPKGSFSTLEIQRTEQGDSAMYLCASTWDFQETQYFGPGTRLLVL.

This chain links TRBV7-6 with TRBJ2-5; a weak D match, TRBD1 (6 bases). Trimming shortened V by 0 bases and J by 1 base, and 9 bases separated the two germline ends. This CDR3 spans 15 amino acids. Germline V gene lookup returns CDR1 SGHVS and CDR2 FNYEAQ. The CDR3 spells CASSLAGHSQETQYF. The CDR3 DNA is TGTGCCAGCAGCTTAGCGGGACACTCCCAAGAGACCCAGTACTTC.

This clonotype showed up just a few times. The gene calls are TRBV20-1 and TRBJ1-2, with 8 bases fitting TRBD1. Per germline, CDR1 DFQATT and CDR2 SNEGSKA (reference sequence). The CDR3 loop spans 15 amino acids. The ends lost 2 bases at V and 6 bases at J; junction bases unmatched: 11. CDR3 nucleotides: TGCAGTGCTAGATACGCCCGGACAGGGCAACATGGCTACACCTTC. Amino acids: CSARYARTGQHGYTF.

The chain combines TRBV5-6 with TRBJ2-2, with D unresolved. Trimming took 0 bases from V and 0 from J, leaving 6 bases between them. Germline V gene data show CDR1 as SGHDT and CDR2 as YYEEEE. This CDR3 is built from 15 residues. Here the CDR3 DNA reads TGTGCCAGCAGCTTGGGACCGCCGAACACCGGGGAGCTGTTTTTT. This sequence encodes CASSLGPPNTGELFF.